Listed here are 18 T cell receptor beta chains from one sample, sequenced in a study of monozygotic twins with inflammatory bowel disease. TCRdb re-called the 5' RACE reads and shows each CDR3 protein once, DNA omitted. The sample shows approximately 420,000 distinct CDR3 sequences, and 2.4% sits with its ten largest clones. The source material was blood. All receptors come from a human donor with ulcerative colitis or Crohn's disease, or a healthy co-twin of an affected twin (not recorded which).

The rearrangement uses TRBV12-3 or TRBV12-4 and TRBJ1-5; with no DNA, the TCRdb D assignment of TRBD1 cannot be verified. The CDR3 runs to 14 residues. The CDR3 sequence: CASSLGQGHQPQHF.

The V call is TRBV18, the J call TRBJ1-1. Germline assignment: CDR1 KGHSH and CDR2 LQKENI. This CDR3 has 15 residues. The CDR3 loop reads CASSPYGQMNTEAFF.

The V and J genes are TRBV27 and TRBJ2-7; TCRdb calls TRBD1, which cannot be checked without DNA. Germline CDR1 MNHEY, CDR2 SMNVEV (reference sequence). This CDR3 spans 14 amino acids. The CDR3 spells CASKTGTGTYEQYF.

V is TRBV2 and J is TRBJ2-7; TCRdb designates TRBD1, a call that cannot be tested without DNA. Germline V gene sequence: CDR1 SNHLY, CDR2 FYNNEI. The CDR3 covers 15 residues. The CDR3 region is CASGGPGQGIYEQYF.

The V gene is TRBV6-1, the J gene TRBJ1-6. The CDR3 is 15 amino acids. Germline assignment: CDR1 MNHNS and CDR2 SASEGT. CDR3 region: CASMLAGLKNSPLHF.

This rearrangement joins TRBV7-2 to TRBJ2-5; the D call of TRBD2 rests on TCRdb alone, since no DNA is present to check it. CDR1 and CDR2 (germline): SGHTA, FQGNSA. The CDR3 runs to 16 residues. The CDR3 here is CASSLQREARGETQYF.

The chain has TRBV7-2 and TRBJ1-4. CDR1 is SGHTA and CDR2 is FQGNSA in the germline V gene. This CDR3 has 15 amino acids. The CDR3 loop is CASSLGGGNHEKLFF.

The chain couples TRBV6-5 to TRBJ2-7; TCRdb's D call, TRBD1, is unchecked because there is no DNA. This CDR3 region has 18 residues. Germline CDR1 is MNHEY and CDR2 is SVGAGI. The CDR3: CASSYSITSLTGAYEQYF.

CDR3: CASSSPLRLYEQYF. The J gene is TRBJ2-7, the V gene TRBV7-2; TCRdb's D call of TRBD1 is untestable without DNA. From germline, CDR1 is SGHTA and CDR2 FQGNSA. The CDR3 runs to 14 residues.

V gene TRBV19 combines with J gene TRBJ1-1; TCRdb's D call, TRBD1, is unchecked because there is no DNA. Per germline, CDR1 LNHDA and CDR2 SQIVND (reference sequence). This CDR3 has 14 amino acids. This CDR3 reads CASSLYPGDTEAFF. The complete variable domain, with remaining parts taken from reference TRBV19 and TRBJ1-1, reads DGGITQSPKYLFRKEGQNVTLSCEQNLNHDAMYWYRQDPGQGLRLIYYSQIVNDFQKGDIAEGYSVSREKKESFPLTVTSAQKNPTAFYLCASSLYPGDTEAFFGQGTRLTVV.

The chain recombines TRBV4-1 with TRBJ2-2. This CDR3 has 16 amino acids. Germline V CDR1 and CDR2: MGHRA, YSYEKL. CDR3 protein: CASSQDSGRNTGELFF.

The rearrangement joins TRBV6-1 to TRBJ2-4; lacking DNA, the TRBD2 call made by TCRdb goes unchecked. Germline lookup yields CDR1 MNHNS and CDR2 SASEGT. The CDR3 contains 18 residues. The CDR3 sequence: CASSRTSGGPGAKNIQYF.

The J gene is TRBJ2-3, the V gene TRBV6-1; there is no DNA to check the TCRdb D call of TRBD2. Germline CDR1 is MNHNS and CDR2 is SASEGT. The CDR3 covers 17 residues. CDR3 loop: CASSVFLAGGVTDTQYF.

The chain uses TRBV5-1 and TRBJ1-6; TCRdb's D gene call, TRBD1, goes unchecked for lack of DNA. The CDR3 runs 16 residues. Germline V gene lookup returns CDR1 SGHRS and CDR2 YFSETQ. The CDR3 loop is CASSNRDINSGAPLHF. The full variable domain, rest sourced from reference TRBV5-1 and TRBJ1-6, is KAGVTQTPRYLIKTRGQQVTLSCSPISGHRSVSWYQQTPGQGLQFLFEYFSETQRNKGNFPGRFSGRQFSNSRSEMNVSTLELGDSALYLCASSNRDINSGAPLHFGNGTRLTVT.

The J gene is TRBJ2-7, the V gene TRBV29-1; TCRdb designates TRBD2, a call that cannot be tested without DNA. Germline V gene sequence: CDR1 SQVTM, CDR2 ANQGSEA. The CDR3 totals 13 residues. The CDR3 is CSVVHRGTYEQYF.

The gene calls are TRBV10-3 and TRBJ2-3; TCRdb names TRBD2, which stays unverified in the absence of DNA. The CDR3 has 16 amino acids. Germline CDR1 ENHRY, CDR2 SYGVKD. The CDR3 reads CAISEMGDSSTDTQYF.

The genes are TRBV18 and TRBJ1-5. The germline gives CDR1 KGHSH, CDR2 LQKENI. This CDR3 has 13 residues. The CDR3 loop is CASSPGLNQPQHF.

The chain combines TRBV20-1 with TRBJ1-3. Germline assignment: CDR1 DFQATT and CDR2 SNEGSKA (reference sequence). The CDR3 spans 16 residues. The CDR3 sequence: CSARDPYSYSGNTIYF.